Below, 29 T cell receptor beta chains from the same sample are listed, as sequenced in a study of blood T cell repertoires in COVID-19. The repertoire was sequenced with immunoSEQ multiplex PCR; TCRdb's copy has only in-frame clones and lacks some. This sample has tens of thousands of clones; 70% to 90% occur once, and the top ten carry 10% to 12%. Source material: peripheral blood. These receptors all come from a human donor in a cohort sampled during active COVID-19.

V gene TRBV11-3 combines with J gene TRBJ2-3; 7 bases are a match to TRBD1. The CDR3 has 15 residues. Germline lookup yields CDR1 SGHNT and CDR2 YENEEA. Unmatched junction bases numbered 7, after V lost 5 bases and J lost 2 bases. DNA of the CDR3: TGTGCCAGCAGCCCAAACAGGGGACACACAGATACGCAGTATTTT. This sequence encodes CASSPNRGHTDTQYF.

The chain employs TRBV2 and TRBJ1-2; D is ambiguous. V dropped 7 bases and J dropped 0 bases, with 12 bases sitting between them. The CDR3 is 14 amino acids. CDR1 SNHLY and CDR2 FYNNEI come from the germline V gene. CDR3 nucleotides: TGTGCCAGCAAACCCCAGTCAGCTAACTATGGCTACACCTTC. It encodes CASKPQSANYGYTF.

J is TRBJ2-5 and V is TRBV5-4, with 9 bases matching TRBD2. CDR3 length: 16 residues. V was clipped by 4 bases and J by 4 bases; unmatched bases: 11. Germline V CDR1 and CDR2: SGHNT, YYREEE (reference sequence). The CDR3 reads CASSARIAGGGETQYF. The CDR3 coding sequence is TGTGCCAGCAGCGCTCGGATCGCGGGGGGGGGAGAGACCCAGTACTTC.

The chain links TRBV29-1 to TRBJ2-7; D is uncertain. This CDR3 contains 11 residues. Per germline, CDR1 SQVTM and CDR2 ANQGSEA. Between the trimmed V and J ends, which lost 4 bases and 2 bases, there was a span of 6 bases. The CDR3 loop reads CSVGATYEQYF. In DNA, the CDR3 is TGCAGCGTTGGGGCGACCTACGAGCAGTACTTC.

The chain carries TRBV6-5 and TRBJ2-7; 11 positions match TRBD1. The CDR3 covers 14 residues. Germline trimming cut 7 bases from V and 1 base from J; bases unmatched to any gene: 3. Germline V gene sequence: CDR1 MNHEY, CDR2 SVGAGI. The CDR3 DNA reads as TGTGCCAGCATTCGGGACAGGGGGTCCTACGAGCAGTACTTC. Encoded protein: CASIRDRGSYEQYF.

The chain combines TRBV11-2 with TRBJ2-7; 7 bases map to TRBD2. The germline V gene has CDR1 SGHAT and CDR2 FQNNGV. Germline trimming cut 1 base from V and 7 bases from J; bases unmatched to any gene: 10. The CDR3 is made up of 15 amino acids. The CDR3 sequence: CASSLGGGDFTEQYF. CDR3 coding DNA: TGTGCCAGCAGCTTAGGTGGGGGGGACTTCACGGAGCAGTACTTC.

J is TRBJ2-1 and V is TRBV3-1 (or the pseudogene TRBV3-2), with 7 bases fitting TRBD2. The CDR3 contains 15 residues. CDR1 and CDR2 from the germline V gene are LGHDT and YNNKEL (reference sequence). The trim removed 5 bases at V and 4 bases at J, leaving 8 bases unmatched. CDR3 region: CASSKSGMSYNEQFF. Written as DNA, the CDR3 is TGTGCCAGCAGCAAGAGCGGGATGTCATACAATGAGCAGTTCTTC.

This clone was seen a few times. The genes are TRBV7-9 and TRBJ2-1; 10 nucleotides line up with TRBD2. The germline V gene has CDR1 SEHNR and CDR2 FQNEAQ (reference sequence). After removal of 4 bases from V and 7 bases from J, the junction contained 13 bases not matched to a gene. The CDR3 runs 17 residues. The CDR3 reads CASSSGTSALSMNEQFF. The CDR3 DNA follows: TGTGCCAGCAGCTCTGGGACTAGCGCTCTGAGTATGAATGAGCAGTTCTTC.

The gene calls are TRBV27 and TRBJ2-3; 11 bases are a match to TRBD2. The CDR3 sequence is 15 residues long. CDR1 MNHEY and CDR2 SMNVEV come from the germline V gene (reference sequence). The J segment lost 4 bases and the V segment lost 4 bases, leaving 4 bases of the junction unmatched. Here the CDR3 reads CASSSKGLAADTQYF. The DNA for the CDR3 is TGTGCCAGCAGTTCAAAGGGACTAGCGGCAGATACGCAGTATTTT.

The CDR3 coding sequence is TGTGCCAGCAGTGGGGGACAGGGGGCGAGTTTGCGCACTGAAGCTTTCTTT. Translating it yields CASSGGQGASLRTEAFF. This chain connects TRBV2 to TRBJ1-1, with 12 bases lining up with TRBD1. This CDR3 comprises 17 residues. The germline gives CDR1 SNHLY, CDR2 FYNNEI. The V segment lost 4 bases and the J segment 4 bases; nucleotides outside the gene matches: 10.

The genes are TRBV29-1 and TRBJ1-6; 9 bases match TRBD1. V was pared by 6 bases and J by 5 bases, with 2 bases of the junction left unmatched. The CDR3 extends over 13 amino acids. Germline CDR1 and CDR2: SQVTM and ANQGSEA. CDR3 DNA: TGCAGCGTCGGACAGGGGAATAATTCACCCCTCCACTTT. Translated: CSVGQGNNSPLHF.

The DNA for the CDR3 is TGTGCCAGCAGTTCCCCAGGGTCGTACGAGCAGTACTTC. It codes for CASSSPGSYEQYF. The J gene is TRBJ2-7, the V gene TRBV7-2; the D gene is possibly TRBD1 (5 bases). This CDR3 is 13 amino acids long. V gave up 6 bases and J gave up 4 bases, with 13 bases separating them. Looked up from germline, CDR1 is SGHTA and CDR2 is FQGNSA. Full variable domain (remainder filled in from reference TRBV7-2 and TRBJ2-7): GAGVSQSPSNKVTEKGKDVELRCDPISGHTALYWYRQSLGQGLEFLIYFQGNSAPDKSGLPSDRFSAERTGGSVSTLTIQRTQQEDSAVYLCASSSPGSYEQYFGPGTRLTVT.

This sequence joins TRBV12-3 or TRBV12-4 and TRBJ2-3; D is unclear. The V end was cut by 6 bases, the J end by 3 bases, with 10 bases between. This CDR3 contains 13 residues. The CDR3 spells CASSPGWTDTQYF. DNA of the CDR3: TGTGCCAGCAGCCCCGGGTGGACAGATACGCAGTATTTT.

This clone was seen a handful of times. The V and J genes are TRBV7-2 and TRBJ2-1; D unresolved. The germline V gene has CDR1 SGHTA and CDR2 FQGNSA. V was pared by 4 bases and J by 4 bases, with 11 bases between. This CDR3 contains 14 residues. CDR3 bases: TGTGCCAGCAGCTCGATGACACGTTACAATGAGCAGTTCTTC. Protein product: CASSSMTRYNEQFF.

Here the CDR3 reads CASSLLSGSVDIQYF. CDR3 DNA sequence: TGTGCCAGCAGCTTACTTTCGGGATCTGTTGACATTCAGTACTTC. The V and J genes are TRBV11-2 and TRBJ2-4; a possible D gene is TRBD2 (5 bases). Trimming pared 2 bases from V and 8 bases from J, leaving 16 bases between. From germline, CDR1 is SGHAT and CDR2 FQNNGV. The CDR3 extends over 15 amino acids.

This clone has just one count. The gene calls are TRBV7-2 and TRBJ1-6; perhaps TRBD1 as D (5 bases). The CDR3 runs 15 residues. Trimming shortened V by 8 bases and J by 2 bases, and 13 bases separated the two germline ends. The germline V gene encodes CDR1 SGHTA and CDR2 FQGNSA. The CDR3 region has the DNA TGTGCCAGCGGCGCGGGGGAAGCCTATAATTCACCCCTCCACTTT. This sequence encodes CASGAGEAYNSPLHF.

This clone occurred a few times. The rearrangement links TRBV4-1 to TRBJ2-7; tentative D call: TRBD2 (5 bases). Germline assignment: CDR1 MGHRA and CDR2 YSYEKL. Trimming removed 4 bases at V and 2 bases at J, with 15 bases between. The CDR3 loop spans 15 amino acids. The CDR3 sequence: CASSPKREPPYEQYF. The CDR3 nucleotides are TGCGCCAGCAGCCCAAAGAGGGAGCCCCCCTACGAGCAGTACTTC.

This chain links TRBV7-8 with TRBJ2-7, with TRBD1 as a possible D gene (5 bases). The V gene's germline CDR1 is SGHVS and CDR2 FQNEAQ. Trimming stripped 5 bases from V and 6 bases from J, with 20 bases between. This CDR3 region has 15 residues. The CDR3, as DNA: TGTGCCAGCAGCGTACCCAGTAAAGGGGTACGCGAGCAGTACTTC. Residues: CASSVPSKGVREQYF.

The V and J genes are TRBV12-5 and TRBJ1-1; no definite D call. Trimming took off 7 bases at V and 0 bases at J, with 18 bases between the two ends. The CDR3 is 16 amino acids. In germline, CDR1 is LGHNT, CDR2 FRNRAP. The CDR3 DNA reads as TGTGCTAGTGCCCTCCCTTTGGCAGTCATGAACACTGAAGCTTTCTTT. Its protein is CASALPLAVMNTEAFF.

The rearrangement uses TRBV30 and TRBJ1-2; D is possibly TRBD1 (5 bases). Trimming cost V 3 bases and J 6 bases, with 20 bases left between them. There are 15 residues in the CDR3. Germline values: CDR1 GTSNPN, CDR2 SVGIG (reference sequence). The CDR3 region is CAWRSGPGVVHGYTF. For the CDR3, the DNA is TGTGCCTGGAGGAGCGGTCCGGGGGTAGTGCATGGCTACACCTTC.

V and J are TRBV19 and TRBJ2-1; TRBD2 aligns across 8 bases. This CDR3 has 16 residues. The germline gives CDR1 LNHDA, CDR2 SQIVND (reference sequence). V lost 4 bases and J lost 9; bases outside the gene matches: 14. CDR3 protein: CASSKWGTRGGGEQFF. CDR3 DNA sequence: TGTGCCAGTAGTAAGTGGGGGACTAGAGGCGGTGGTGAGCAGTTCTTC.

The chain carries TRBV24-1 and TRBJ2-2; TRBD1 aligns across 8 bases. This CDR3 is 15 amino acids long. The ends lost 9 bases at V and 4 bases at J; junction bases unmatched: 9. Looked up from germline, CDR1 is KGHDR and CDR2 is SFDVKD. CDR3 DNA: TGTGCCACCGCGTCAGGGACAGGCCTCACCGGGGAGCTGTTTTTT. It encodes CATASGTGLTGELFF.

This clone was observed once. This chain links TRBV4-1 with TRBJ2-3; the D is unclear. From germline, CDR1 is MGHRA and CDR2 YSYEKL. V lost 1 base and J lost 0, with 8 bases in between. The CDR3 contains 15 residues. The CDR3 loop is CASSQVPQSTDTQYF. The CDR3 DNA is TGCGCCAGCAGCCAAGTTCCTCAGAGCACAGATACGCAGTATTTT.

The chain uses TRBV5-6 and TRBJ1-6, with TRBD1 as a possible D gene (5 bases). Germline V gene sequence: CDR1 SGHDT, CDR2 YYEEEE. Trimming removed 0 bases from V and 10 bases from J, with 17 bases in between. The CDR3 length is 16 residues. The CDR3 DNA follows: TGTGCCAGCAGCTTGGGGTTGCAGGGCGTAGGCTCACCCCTCCACTTT. This gives the protein CASSLGLQGVGSPLHF.

The rearrangement uses TRBV29-1 and TRBJ1-2; 7 bases map to TRBD1. CDR1 is SQVTM and CDR2 is ANQGSEA in the germline V gene. V trimming: 2 bases; J trimming: 8 bases; junction bases outside the gene matches: 2. This CDR3 contains 11 residues. CDR3 DNA: TGCAGCGTTGAACAGGGGGAAGGCTACACCTTC. Residues: CSVEQGEGYTF.

This chain joins TRBV19 and TRBJ2-3; 8 bases agree with TRBD2. V was pared by 3 bases and J by 5 bases, with 7 bases of the junction left unmatched. CDR1 LNHDA and CDR2 SQIVND come from the germline V gene (reference sequence). The CDR3 totals 15 residues. The DNA for the CDR3 is TGTGCCAGTAGTATGCTAAGCGGGGGCCGAGATACGCAGTATTTT. Residues: CASSMLSGGRDTQYF.

This chain uses TRBV18 with TRBJ2-7, with 7 bases identical to TRBD2. The germline V gene has CDR1 KGHSH and CDR2 LQKENI. V shed 5 bases, J shed 3 bases, and the junction held 7 bases outside the gene matches. The CDR3 loop spans 14 amino acids. CDR3 region: CASSSGTTYYEQYF. The CDR3 DNA sequence: TGTGCCAGCTCATCCGGGACTACCTACTACGAGCAGTACTTC.

V is TRBV6-1 and J is TRBJ1-4, with D perhaps matching TRBD1 (6 bases). This CDR3 has 15 amino acids. The V end was cut by 3 bases, the J end by 8 bases, with 16 bases between. The germline gives CDR1 MNHNS, CDR2 SASEGT. This chain's CDR3 is CASSDPGQIEEKLFF. CDR3 sequence (DNA): TGTGCCAGCAGTGATCCTGGACAGATTGAAGAAAAACTGTTTTTT.

The chain joins TRBV6-5 to TRBJ1-5, with 7 bases identical to TRBD1. The CDR3 sequence is 13 residues long. Germline V gives CDR1 MNHEY, CDR2 SVGAGI. J lost 7 bases, V lost 8 bases, and 8 bases had no gene match. The CDR3 DNA follows: TGTGCCAGCCGAGGAACAGGGGACCAGCCCCAGCATTTT. Translated: CASRGTGDQPQHF.